This is a list of T cell receptor beta chains from one sample in a study of blood T cell repertoires in COVID-19. Libraries were prepared by immunoSEQ multiplex PCR; TCRdb keeps only in-frame clonotypes and omits some of them. Counted here are some 100,000 clones, more than 65% occurring once; the ten biggest clones make up roughly 7.9%. Input material: peripheral blood. These receptors all stem from a woman aged 80 or older with active or convalescent COVID-19. Each CDR3 is given with its conserved first and last residue. Fields, in order: V gene, J gene, clone size, D gene, CDR3 protein, CDR3 DNA. A D gene is named only where the DNA matches it firmly. The size entry is marked missing in some rows and otherwise reads once, few, many or a size class.

>TRBV3-1/TRBV3-2|TRBJ1-1|-|-
CASSQVPGGAEAFF
TGTGCCAGCAGCCAAGTGCCGGGGGGGGCTGAAGCTTTCTTT
>TRBV19|TRBJ1-3|-|-
CASTAGGHSGNTIYF
TGTGCCAGTACCGCGGGGGGACACTCTGGAAACACCATATATTTT
>TRBV6-1|TRBJ2-7|-|TRBD2
CASSGRSGIRLVSYEQYF
TGTGCCAGCAGTGGTAGGAGCGGGATTCGACTCGTCTCCTACGAGCAGTACTTC
>TRBV28|TRBJ1-1|-|-
CASNPGGQNTEAFF
TGTGCCAGCAACCCGGGGGGCCAGAACACTGAAGCTTTCTTT
>TRBV19|TRBJ2-3|-|-
CASSALARSTDTQYF
TGTGCCAGTAGTGCTCTAGCGCGGAGCACAGATACGCAGTATTTT
>TRBV25-1|TRBJ2-5|-|-
CASSEFESETQYF
TGTGCCAGCAGTGAATTTGAGTCAGAGACCCAGTACTTC
>TRBV19|TRBJ1-1|medium-sized|-
CASSTGQGLRAFF
TGTGCCAGTAGTACAGGACAAGGCCTCAGAGCTTTCTTT
>TRBV5-1|TRBJ2-1|-|-
CASSLADSAQSYNEQFF
TGCGCCAGCAGCTTGGCCGATAGCGCCCAATCCTACAATGAGCAGTTCTTC
>TRBV7-3|TRBJ2-6|-|TRBD2
CASSLGLAGGSGANVLTF
TGTGCCAGCAGCTTGGGACTAGCGGGAGGTTCTGGGGCCAACGTCCTGACTTTC
>TRBV21-1|TRBJ2-2|-|-
CASSPRGRGLLPSNTGELFF
TGTGCCAGCAGCCCCCGCGGCAGGGGACTACTCCCTTCGAACACCGGGGAGCTGTTTTTT
>TRBV3-1/TRBV3-2|TRBJ2-3|-|-
CASSQLGDTQYF
TGTGCCAGCAGCCAACTAGGAGATACGCAGTATTTT
>TRBV19|TRBJ1-1|-|-
CASKRVANTEAFF
TGTGCCAGTAAGAGGGTGGCGAACACTGAAGCTTTCTTT
>TRBV11-2|TRBJ2-1|-|TRBD2
CASSLVPSGRTSYNEQFF
TGTGCCAGCAGCTTAGTTCCTAGCGGGAGAACATCCTACAATGAGCAGTTCTTC
>TRBV23-1|TRBJ1-2|-|-
CASRRRRCGYTF
TGCGCCAGCAGACGGCGGAGGTGTGGCTACACCTTC
>TRBV29-1|TRBJ1-5|medium-sized|TRBD1
CSVADRGEVSF
TGCAGCGTTGCGGACAGGGGTGAGGTTTCCTTT
>TRBV15|TRBJ2-7|-|TRBD2
CATSRDRGGYEQYF
TGTGCCACCAGCAGAGATCGGGGGGGCTACGAGCAGTACTTC
>TRBV25-1|TRBJ2-6|-|-
CASSELENSGANVLTF
TGTGCCAGCAGTGAATTGGAGAACTCTGGGGCCAACGTCCTGACTTTC
>TRBV5-1|TRBJ1-4|-|TRBD1
CASSLGDRGIEKLFF
TGCGCCAGCAGCTTGGGGGACAGGGGAATTGAAAAACTGTTTTTT
>TRBV7-3|TRBJ1-1|few|-
CASSLTGGVGNTEAFF
TGTGCCAGCAGCTTAACCGGGGGTGTCGGAAACACTGAAGCTTTCTTT
>TRBV5-1|TRBJ1-1|-|TRBD1
CASSSSRTGKNTEAFF
TGCGCCAGCAGCTCCTCCAGGACAGGCAAGAACACTGAAGCTTTCTTT
>TRBV29-1|TRBJ2-5|-|-
CSDGYLETQYF
TGCAGCGACGGGTATTTGGAGACCCAGTACTTC
>TRBV27|TRBJ1-1|once|TRBD1
CASSPGQGYTEAFF
TGTGCCAGCAGTCCGGGACAGGGTTACACTGAAGCTTTCTTT
>TRBV19|TRBJ1-5|-|TRBD1
CASSGTGGRNQPQHF
TGTGCCAGTAGTGGGACAGGGGGCCGCAATCAGCCCCAGCATTTT
>TRBV5-4|TRBJ2-7|-|TRBD2
CASSPGTSGRIPYEQYF
TGTGCCAGCAGCCCGGGGACTAGCGGGAGGATTCCCTACGAGCAGTACTTC
>TRBV7-2|TRBJ1-1|-|-
CASSPYRVENTEAFF
TGTGCCAGCAGCCCATACAGGGTGGAGAACACTGAAGCTTTCTTT
>TRBV28|TRBJ1-1|-|-
CASSLVLRRYTEAFF
TGTGCCAGCAGTTTGGTCCTCAGAAGATACACTGAAGCTTTCTTT
>TRBV27|TRBJ2-7|-|TRBD2
CASSTLAGGAYEQYF
TGTGCCAGCAGTACCTTAGCGGGAGGGGCTTACGAGCAGTACTTC
>TRBV5-4|TRBJ2-1|-|TRBD1
CASSRPGQGTYNEQFF
TGTGCCAGCAGCCGACCGGGACAGGGAACCTACAATGAGCAGTTCTTC
>TRBV5-1|TRBJ2-1|few|TRBD2
CASSQRGTSGVGNEQFF
TGCGCCAGCAGCCAAAGGGGGACTAGCGGGGTGGGGAATGAGCAGTTCTTC
>TRBV18|TRBJ2-4|-|TRBD1
CASSPMGAGGPQNIQYF
TGTGCCAGCTCACCCATGGGGGCAGGGGGCCCCCAAAACATTCAGTACTTC
>TRBV5-1|TRBJ1-5|-|-
CASSLDTGINQPQHF
TGCGCCAGCAGCTTGGACACAGGGATCAATCAGCCCCAGCATTTT
>TRBV28|TRBJ2-3|-|TRBD2
CASTPGGSGRRGTDTQYF
TGTGCCAGCACGCCCGGGGGTAGCGGGAGGAGAGGCACAGATACGCAGTATTTT
>TRBV3-1/TRBV3-2|TRBJ1-3|-|-
CAVGVSRSGNTIYF
TGTGCCGTCGGTGTCTCCCGCTCTGGAAACACCATATATTTT
>TRBV28|TRBJ1-5|few|-
CASSPLFDRPNQPQHF
TGTGCCAGCAGCCCCCTATTCGACAGGCCGAATCAGCCCCAGCATTTT
>TRBV9|TRBJ2-1|-|-
CASSATGTPYNEQFF
TGTGCCAGCAGCGCAACAGGGACCCCCTACAATGAGCAGTTCTTC
>TRBV13|TRBJ2-7|once|TRBD1
CASSPTNRGSYEQYF
TGTGCCAGCAGCCCGACTAACAGGGGTTCCTACGAGCAGTACTTC
>TRBV27|TRBJ2-2|-|-
CASSSRTGFTGELFF
TGTGCCAGCAGTTCAAGGACGGGATTCACCGGGGAGCTGTTTTTT
>TRBV7-8|TRBJ2-7|-|-
CASSSERLYEQYF
TGTGCCAGCAGTTCAGAGCGGCTGTACGAGCAGTACTTC
>TRBV7-9|TRBJ2-7|-|-
CASSSGHLSSYEQYF
TGTGCCAGCAGCTCTGGACACTTAAGCTCCTACGAGCAGTACTTC
>TRBV28|TRBJ2-6|-|-
CASSLAVAGANVLTF
TGTGCCAGCAGTTTGGCGGTGGCCGGGGCCAACGTCCTGACTTTC
>TRBV7-3|TRBJ1-6|-|TRBD1
CASSLGTGRNSPLHF
TGTGCCAGCAGCTTAGGGACAGGAAGGAATTCACCCCTCCACTTT
>TRBV3-1/TRBV3-2|TRBJ2-5|-|-
CASSHFFETQYF
TGTGCCAGCAGCCATTTCTTTGAGACCCAGTACTTC
>TRBV7-8|TRBJ2-1|once|-
CASSPGQDNEQFF
TGTGCCAGCAGCCCTGGGCAGGACAATGAGCAGTTCTTC